One and the same sample provided the 21 T cell receptor beta chains below, sequenced in a study of cytomegalovirus exposure and HLA in healthy donors. The PCR ran on 60 Vbeta and 13 Jbeta primers. Sequenced by immunoSEQ multiplex PCR; TCRdb stores in-frame clones only, minus some. Seen here are around 100,000 clones, roughly 74% observed once, and the top ten hold nearly 0.9%. Sequencing was performed on PBMCs. The receptors shown here come from a woman in her twenties or thirties in good health and CMV-seronegative.

The sample holds one count of this clone. The J gene is TRBJ1-3, the V gene TRBV27; D possibly corresponds to TRBD1 (5 bases). Germline V gene sequence: CDR1 MNHEY, CDR2 SMNVEV (reference sequence). The ends were cut back, 7 bases at V and 1 base at J, with 11 bases in the middle. CDR3 length: 14 amino acids. CDR3 nucleotide sequence: TGTGCCAGCACCTCGGGGACTTCTGGAAACACCATATATTTT. It is translated as CASTSGTSGNTIYF.

The rearrangement uses TRBV6-6 and TRBJ2-7; unclear D gene. The CDR3 has 14 residues. Germline values: CDR1 MNHNY, CDR2 SVGAGI (reference sequence). The germline V and J ends were trimmed by 2 bases and 4 bases, with 12 bases remaining between them. This chain's CDR3 is CASSYAPPRYEQYF. CDR3 nucleotide sequence: TGTGCCAGCAGTTACGCCCCCCCCAGATACGAGCAGTACTTC.

This chain joins TRBV6-5 and TRBJ1-5; perhaps TRBD1 as D (5 bases). The CDR3 length is 13 residues. Germline CDR1 and CDR2: MNHEY and SVGAGI. The ends were cut back, 6 bases at V and 3 bases at J, with 9 bases in the middle. The chain's CDR3 is CASRAGHNQPQHF. CDR3 sequence (DNA): TGTGCCAGCAGGGCAGGGCACAATCAGCCCCAGCATTTT.

The chain recombines TRBV21-1 with TRBJ2-1; TRBD1 is the table's D call, not checked against the DNA. TRBV21-1 has pseudogene status. The CDR3 contains 18 residues. The CDR3 sequence: CASRRKVQGNFGDNEQFF. CDR3 DNA: TGTGCCAGCAGGCGGAAGGTGCAGGGTAATTTCGGAGACAATGAGCAGTTCTTC.

V is TRBV4-3 and J is TRBJ1-2; 8 bases agree with TRBD1. The germline CDR1 and CDR2 sequences are LGHNA and YSLEER. V shed 4 bases and J 2 bases; nucleotides not matched to a gene: 6. The CDR3 runs to 15 residues. The CDR3 loop reads CASSRIRQGNYGYTF. CDR3 sequence (DNA): TGCGCCAGCAGCCGCATCCGACAGGGGAACTATGGCTACACCTTC.

The chain has TRBV18 and TRBJ2-7, with D hard to call. Germline CDR1 KGHSH, CDR2 LQKENI. CDR3 length: 15 residues. Trimming left V 2 bases short and J 5 bases short, with 16 bases between. The CDR3 nucleotides read TGTGCCAGCTCACCAGTAGACCGAGGAAGCGACGAGCAGTACTTC. Protein product: CASSPVDRGSDEQYF. The full variable domain, in which reference TRBV18 and TRBJ2-7 provide the parts outside the CDR3, is NAGVMQNPRHLVRRRGQEARLRCSPMKGHSHVYWYRQLPEEGLKFMVYLQKENIIDESGMPKERFSAEFPKEGPSILRIQQVVRGDSAAYFCASSPVDRGSDEQYFGPGTRLTVT.

This sequence joins TRBV5-4 and TRBJ1-5; TRBD1 is a possible D gene (5 bases). V dropped 4 bases and J dropped 0 bases, with 14 bases sitting between them. Germline CDR1 is SGHNT and CDR2 is YYREEE (reference sequence). The CDR3 covers 16 residues. Here the CDR3 DNA reads TGTGCCAGCAGCCGAGCTTGGACAATTAGCAATCAGCCCCAGCATTTT. Amino acids: CASSRAWTISNQPQHF.

V usage is TRBV5-4 and J usage is TRBJ2-7; no firm D call. The ends were cut back, 4 bases at V and 5 bases at J, with 13 bases in the middle. Germline-derived CDR1 and CDR2 are SGHNT and YYREEE (reference sequence). CDR3 size: 13 residues. The CDR3 protein is CASSPPTRNEQYF. CDR3 nucleotide sequence: TGTGCCAGCAGCCCCCCGACCAGGAACGAGCAGTACTTC.

Worth noting for this clone: An end of the junction does not agree with germline; a read error may underlie this. The genes are TRBV6-6 and TRBJ2-5; 9 bases align to TRBD2. This CDR3 spans 15 amino acids. Germline lookup yields CDR1 MNHNY and CDR2 SVGAGI (reference sequence). CDR3 sequence: CATSHGGGGGETQYF. CDR3 in DNA: TGTGCCACCAGTCACGGCGGGGGGGGAGGGGAGACCCAGTACTTC.

The V gene is TRBV21-1, the J gene TRBJ1-2; TRBD1 is taken as the D call from the table, unchecked against the DNA. TRBV21-1 is marked as a pseudogene. The CDR3 has 18 residues. Here the CDR3 DNA reads TGTGCCAGCACCCCCAGCCTCACAGGGCCCTTGCCGAGCTATGGCTACACCTTC. Translating it yields CASTPSLTGPLPSYGYTF.

V usage is TRBV10-3 and J usage is TRBJ1-3; the match to TRBD1 covers 8 bases. The CDR3 sequence is 14 residues long. The junction had 1 base not matched to a gene; V was cut back by 6 bases and J by 0 bases. Germline V lookup: CDR1 ENHRY, CDR2 SYGVKD. The CDR3 region has the DNA TGTGCCATCAGGGGGACAGGCTCTGGAAACACCATATATTTT. It encodes CAIRGTGSGNTIYF.

The chain recombines TRBV5-1 with TRBJ1-3; 11 nucleotides match TRBD1. The CDR3 spans 15 residues. CDR1 is SGHRS, CDR2 YFSETQ, per germline. With V trimmed by 1 base and J by 6 bases, 3 bases remained unmatched. CDR3 bases: TGCGCCAGCAGCTTGCGGACAGGGGGCGCAAACACCATATATTTT. Translating it yields CASSLRTGGANTIYF. The variable domain in full, with the rest retrieved from reference TRBV5-1 and TRBJ1-3, is KAGVTQTPRYLIKTRGQQVTLSCSPISGHRSVSWYQQTPGQGLQFLFEYFSETQRNKGNFPGRFSGRQFSNSRSEMNVSTLELGDSALYLCASSLRTGGANTIYFGEGSWLTVV.

This sequence joins TRBV25-1 and TRBJ2-3, with TRBD2 identical over 10 bases. V was clipped by 4 bases and J by 4 bases; unmatched bases: 5. CDR1 MGHDK and CDR2 SYGVNS come from the germline V gene. The CDR3 consists of 15 residues. CDR3 nucleotides: TGTGCCAGCAGTGGAGCGGGAGGGCTGGCAGATACGCAGTATTTT. It encodes CASSGAGGLADTQYF.

The gene calls are TRBV6-5 and TRBJ1-5; D gene unclear. The germline gives CDR1 MNHEY, CDR2 SVGAGI. The ends were cut back, 0 bases at V and 6 bases at J, with 6 bases in the middle. The length of the CDR3 is 13 residues. In DNA, the CDR3 is TGTGCCAGCAGTTACTCGGCTGGTCAGCCCCAGCATTTT. Translated, it gives CASSYSAGQPQHF.

The chain carries TRBV7-8 and TRBJ1-1; D is unclear. The V gene's germline CDR1 is SGHVS and CDR2 FQNEAQ. V was cut by 2 bases and J by 1 base, with 5 bases left in between. CDR3 length: 13 amino acids. The CDR3 sequence: CASSLLPNTEAFF. The CDR3 nucleotides are TGTGCCAGCAGCTTACTACCGAACACTGAAGCTTTCTTT.

The chain recombines TRBV7-6 with TRBJ2-1; TRBD2 aligns across 7 bases. Trimming at V came to 6 bases and at J to 2 bases, leaving 4 bases not matched to a gene. Looked up from germline, CDR1 is SGHVS and CDR2 is FNYEAQ. The CDR3 is 14 amino acids. CDR3 loop: CASSWGGTYNEQFF. Here the CDR3 DNA reads TGTGCCAGCAGTTGGGGAGGGACCTACAATGAGCAGTTCTTC.

The chain employs TRBV2 and TRBJ2-4, with TRBD2 as a possible D gene (6 bases). Germline CDR1 and CDR2: SNHLY and FYNNEI. V lost 10 bases and J lost 6, with 13 bases in between. CDR3 length: 12 amino acids. The DNA for the CDR3 is TGTGCCACATCGGGGGTATCAAACATTCAGTACTTC. It encodes CATSGVSNIQYF.

CDR3 sequence (DNA): TGTGCCAGCTCTCCCGGGACACAAGAGGGGGAAGCTTTCTTT. Its protein is CASSPGTQEGEAFF. The chain carries TRBV18 and TRBJ1-1; D perhaps matches TRBD1 (6 bases). Trimming removed 6 bases at V and 8 bases at J, with 19 bases between. CDR1 is KGHSH and CDR2 is LQKENI in the germline V gene. This CDR3 region has 14 residues.

The CDR3 spells CASTPRSANTEAFF. In DNA, the CDR3 is TGTGCCAGCACCCCCAGGTCAGCTAACACTGAAGCTTTCTTT. The genes are TRBV9 and TRBJ1-1; no clear D gene. Trimming left V 6 bases short and J 2 bases short, with 14 bases between. CDR1 and CDR2 (germline): SGDLS, YYNGEE. CDR3 length: 14 amino acids.

V is TRBV30 and J is TRBJ1-2; no definite D call. With 2 bases removed from V and 6 bases from J, the gap between germline ends came to 13 bases. In germline, CDR1 is GTSNPN, CDR2 SVGIG (reference sequence). This CDR3 is 13 amino acids long. CDR3 sequence: CAWSPGVSHGYTF. CDR3 in DNA: TGTGCCTGGAGTCCGGGAGTTTCCCATGGCTACACCTTC.

This rearrangement joins TRBV7-2 to TRBJ2-5; possibly TRBD1 for D (5 bases). CDR1 is SGHTA, CDR2 FQGNSA, per germline. Deletions cut 1 base from V and 5 bases from J, with 8 bases between. The CDR3 covers 13 residues. The CDR3 DNA is TGTGCCAGCAGCTTAGTGGGGCGGGAGACCCAGTACTTC. This sequence encodes CASSLVGRETQYF.